These T cell receptor beta chains were read from a single sample in a study of cytomegalovirus exposure and HLA in healthy donors. The table came from immunoSEQ multiplex PCR; TCRdb's copy has only in-frame clones and leaves some out. The sample includes under 200,000 clones, 10% to 15% seen only once; the top ten take under 10%. Sequenced material: PBMCs. Receptors were obtained from a man between 45 and 60 years old in good health and CMV-seropositive. Both conserved end residues are part of each CDR3. A D gene is named only where the DNA matches it firmly. Some rows have no size entry. The others give once, few or many, or a class for an expanded clone.

cdr3_aa,cdr3_nt,d_call,clone_size,v_call,j_call
CASSESRGGHSNEQFF,TGCGCCAGCAGTGAGTCACGGGGGGGCCACTCCAATGAGCAGTTCTTC,TRBD2,few,TRBV10-2,TRBJ2-1
CASSRGGAGQPQHF,TGTGCCAGCTCCCGAGGGGGGGCTGGTCAGCCCCAGCATTTT,.,few,TRBV18,TRBJ1-5
CASSLVVSGGNRNTGELFF,TGTGCCAGCAGCTTAGTAGTTAGCGGGGGAAACCGTAACACCGGGGAGCTGTTTTTT,TRBD2,.,TRBV7-2,TRBJ2-2
CACRRSGNTIYF,TGTGCCTGTCGGAGATCTGGAAACACCATATATTTT,.,.,TRBV2,TRBJ1-3
CASSPNGIREGVTGANVLTF,TGTGCCAGCAGCCCAAATGGGATCAGGGAAGGAGTCACTGGGGCCAACGTCCTGACTTTC,.,.,TRBV7-8,TRBJ2-6
CASSGGQGIMNTEAFF,TGTGCCAGCAGTGGGGGACAGGGAATCATGAACACTGAAGCTTTCTTT,TRBD1,.,TRBV6-1,TRBJ1-1
CAAGTDNQPQHF,TGTGCCGCCGGGACAGACAATCAGCCCCAGCATTTT,TRBD1,.,TRBV10-3,TRBJ1-5
CASSLARETQYF,TGTGCCAGCAGCTTGGCCCGAGAGACCCAGTACTTC,.,few,TRBV5-4,TRBJ2-5
CASSPTGTGISYEQYF,TGTGCCAGCAGCCCTACCGGGACAGGGATCTCCTACGAGCAGTACTTC,TRBD1,.,TRBV7-8,TRBJ2-7
CASSSRADNEQFF,TGTGCCAGCAGTTCTCGCGCGGACAATGAGCAGTTCTTC,.,.,TRBV6-5,TRBJ2-1
CASSELRHGDTEAFF,TGTGCCAGCAGTGAACTTCGACACGGGGACACTGAAGCTTTCTTT,.,few,TRBV6-1,TRBJ1-1
CASSPRDRGRPDTQYF,TGTGCCAGCAGCCCGCGGGACAGGGGAAGACCAGATACGCAGTATTTT,TRBD1,.,TRBV9,TRBJ2-3
CASSLTSGVDIQYF,TGCGCCAGCAGCCTAACTAGCGGGGTCGACATTCAGTACTTC,TRBD2,few,TRBV5-1,TRBJ2-4
CASSQDPQGDQHF,TGCGCCAGCAGCCAAGATCCCCAGGGGGACCAGCATTTT,TRBD1,few,TRBV4-3,TRBJ1-5
CASSIPGTDGGYTF,TGTGCCAGCAGCATCCCCGGGACAGACGGAGGCTACACCTTC,TRBD1,.,TRBV7-9,TRBJ1-2
CASSQVLEYEQYF,TGTGCCAGCAGCCAAGTCCTGGAGTACGAGCAGTACTTC,.,.,TRBV14,TRBJ2-7
CASTRGQGFGYTF,TGTGCCAGCACCCGGGGACAGGGCTTTGGCTACACCTTC,TRBD1,few,TRBV28,TRBJ1-2
CASSLRTSGGRGTQYF,TGCGCCAGCAGCCTGAGGACTAGCGGGGGGCGAGGTACGCAGTATTTT,TRBD2,.,TRBV4-3,TRBJ2-3
CASVLGGAGELFF,TGTGCCAGCGTTTTAGGGGGAGCGGGGGAGCTGTTTTTT,.,few,TRBV6-1,TRBJ2-2
CASSLARGVTNEKLFF,TGTGCCAGCAGCTTGGCCCGAGGAGTAACTAATGAAAAACTGTTTTTT,.,few,TRBV5-6,TRBJ1-4
CASSSPSGGAGETQYF,TGTGCCAGCAGCTCCCCTAGCGGGGGGGCTGGGGAGACCCAGTACTTC,TRBD2,few,TRBV5-4,TRBJ2-5
CASSPPTLAGSTDTQYF,TGTGCCAGCTCACCACCGACTCTAGCGGGAAGCACAGATACGCAGTATTTT,TRBD2,.,TRBV18,TRBJ2-3
CASSFAGTDNEKLFF,TGTGCCAGCAGCTTCGCCGGGACAGATAATGAAAAACTGTTTTTT,TRBD1,.,TRBV5-4,TRBJ1-4
CASSRRDRRNTEAFF,TGTGCCAGCAGCCGCCGGGACAGGAGGAACACTGAAGCTTTCTTT,TRBD1,few,TRBV5-4,TRBJ1-1
CASSLAKDRGLSPLHF,TGCGCCAGCAGCTTGGCCAAAGACAGGGGGCTTTCACCCCTCCACTTT,TRBD1,.,TRBV5-1,TRBJ1-6
CASSPAQGGFGEQYF,TGTGCCAGCTCACCAGCGCAGGGGGGTTTTGGGGAGCAGTACTTC,.,few,TRBV18,TRBJ2-5
CASSLDPSGVFQGGTDTQYF,TGTGCCAGCAGCTTAGACCCTAGCGGGGTTTTTCAAGGGGGCACAGATACGCAGTATTTT,TRBD2,few,TRBV11-2,TRBJ2-3
CGSGVLSGNTIYF,TGTGGTAGCGGAGTTCTCTCTGGAAACACCATATATTTT,.,few,TRBV6-5,TRBJ1-3
CATSREGQGGYGYTF,TGTGCCACCAGCAGAGAGGGTCAGGGAGGGTATGGCTACACCTTC,.,.,TRBV15,TRBJ1-2
CASSEQGTNTGELFF,TGTGCCAGCAGTGAGCAGGGTACGAACACCGGGGAGCTGTTTTTT,.,few,TRBV6-1,TRBJ2-2
CASSPVGDSSSYNEQFF,TGCGCCAGCAGCCCCGTCGGGGACAGCAGCTCCTACAATGAGCAGTTCTTC,TRBD1,once,TRBV4-1,TRBJ2-1
CASSPGQASFGYTF,TGTGCCAGTAGTCCAGGACAGGCCTCTTTTGGCTACACCTTC,TRBD1,few,TRBV19,TRBJ1-2
CASSLDPGVFNRGTDTQYF,TGTGCCAGCAGCTTAGACCCGGGGGTCTTCAACCGCGGCACAGATACGCAGTATTTT,.,.,TRBV11-3,TRBJ2-3
CASSPGQGNYGYTF,TGCGCCAGCAGCCCCGGACAGGGAAACTATGGCTACACCTTC,TRBD1,few,TRBV5-1,TRBJ1-2
CASSTGQGRTEAFF,TGCGCCAGCAGCACAGGACAGGGGAGGACTGAAGCTTTCTTT,TRBD1,.,TRBV5-1,TRBJ1-1
CASSLDRGRNYGYTF,TGTGCCAGCAGCTTAGACAGGGGTCGTAACTATGGCTACACCTTC,TRBD1,.,TRBV5-6,TRBJ1-2
CSVQGGGEQFF,TGCAGCGTCCAAGGGGGCGGGGAGCAGTTCTTC,TRBD1,.,TRBV29-1,TRBJ2-1
CAISEAQGGEQYF,TGTGCCATCAGTGAGGCTCAGGGAGGCGAGCAGTACTTC,.,few,TRBV10-3,TRBJ2-7
CASSELLPSTEAFF,TGTGCCAGCAGTGAACTATTACCGTCGACTGAAGCTTTCTTT,.,few,TRBV2,TRBJ1-1
CASSEWTGTNHGYTF,TGTGCCAGCAGCGAATGGACCGGGACAAACCATGGCTACACCTTC,.,few,TRBV9,TRBJ1-2
CASSIPTGTDTGELFF,TGTGCCAGTAGTATACCGACAGGGACGGACACCGGGGAGCTGTTTTTT,TRBD1,.,TRBV19,TRBJ2-2
CASPRDKTNPEAFF,TGTGCCAGCCCCCGGGACAAGACGAACCCTGAAGCTTTCTTT,.,.,TRBV2,TRBJ1-1
CASSPQVYVTPSTDTQYF,TGCGCCAGCAGTCCCCAGGTGTACGTCACTCCCAGCACAGATACGCAGTATTTT,.,few,TRBV23-1,TRBJ2-3
CASSPLVRNDSPLHF,TGTGCCAGCAGTCCCCTTGTGAGGAATGATTCACCCCTCCACTTT,.,.,TRBV27,TRBJ1-6
CASSQTRGGPYGYTF,TGTGCCAGCAGCCAGACTCGGGGGGGACCCTATGGCTACACCTTC,.,.,TRBV14,TRBJ1-2
CASSSLGGSSGTDTQYF,TGCGCCAGCAGCTCCCTGGGGGGGTCATCCGGCACAGATACGCAGTATTTT,TRBD2,.,TRBV5-1,TRBJ2-3
CASSLKGVTEAFF,TGTGCCAGCAGCTTAAAAGGGGTAACTGAAGCTTTCTTT,.,few,TRBV11-2,TRBJ1-1
CASSSDRGNNSPLHF,TGTGCCAGCAGTTCAGACAGGGGTAATAATTCACCCCTCCACTTT,TRBD1,.,TRBV28,TRBJ1-6
CASSSGQGKNYGYTF,TGTGCCAGCTCATCTGGACAGGGCAAAAACTATGGCTACACCTTC,TRBD1,once,TRBV18,TRBJ1-2
CASSRGEQTYNEQFF,TGTGCCAGCAGCCGTGGGGAGCAAACCTACAATGAGCAGTTCTTC,.,.,TRBV4-2,TRBJ2-1
CASSLPGGNTEAFF,TGTGCCAGTAGTCTTCCAGGGGGTAACACTGAAGCTTTCTTT,TRBD1,few,TRBV19,TRBJ1-1
CASRFISGGDGETQYF,TGTGCAAGTCGCTTCATTAGCGGGGGTGACGGAGAGACCCAGTACTTC,.,few,TRBV12-2,TRBJ2-5
CASSLPGLAVSSYNEQFF,TGTGCCAGCAGTCTCCCGGGACTAGCCGTTAGTTCCTACAATGAGCAGTTCTTC,TRBD2,few,TRBV27,TRBJ2-1
CASSPLRGNTGELFF,TGTGCCAGCAGCCCCCTCAGGGGAAACACCGGGGAGCTGTTTTTT,.,.,TRBV16,TRBJ2-2
CSAGNRDSAFF,TGCAGTGCTGGCAACAGGGATTCGGCTTTCTTT,.,.,TRBV20-1,TRBJ1-1
CASSQGGGRNSPLHF,TGTGCCAGCTCACAAGGGGGAGGGCGGAATTCACCCCTCCACTTT,.,.,TRBV18,TRBJ1-6